The table lists the clone carrying this T cell receptor (beta chain) with a few counts. Its target is not known. TCRdb itself ran the 5' RACE reads through MiXCR, one entry per CDR3 protein. This table holds about 340,000 distinct CDR3 sequences, about a sixth found once. These data are taken from a study of T-cell memory formation after mild COVID-19. Background on the study: TCR clusters were mostly confined to one donor each. Study outcomes and limitations: Pre-infection memory showed some responding clones, and this suggested that cross-reactive memory joined. Among clones contracting day 15 to 85, CD4/CD8 was balanced, whereas later expanders leaned CD4+.

The CDR3 length is 15 residues. V was pared by 6 bases and J by 4 bases, with 11 bases of the junction left unmatched. Germline V gene sequence: CDR1 MDHEN, CDR2 SYDVKM. The chain uses TRBV28 and TRBJ2-5; TRBD2 matches 7 bases. Specimen: PBMCs or a T cell subset sorted from them (not recorded which). This clonotype originated in a man aged 18 to 30 who had mild COVID-19 (a few samples of this study predate the infection). Cell type and time point are not known. In DNA, the CDR3 is TGTGCCAGCAGCCCCGTGGGGGGGAGGGTAGAGACCCAGTACTTC. Its translation is CASSPVGGRVETQYF.